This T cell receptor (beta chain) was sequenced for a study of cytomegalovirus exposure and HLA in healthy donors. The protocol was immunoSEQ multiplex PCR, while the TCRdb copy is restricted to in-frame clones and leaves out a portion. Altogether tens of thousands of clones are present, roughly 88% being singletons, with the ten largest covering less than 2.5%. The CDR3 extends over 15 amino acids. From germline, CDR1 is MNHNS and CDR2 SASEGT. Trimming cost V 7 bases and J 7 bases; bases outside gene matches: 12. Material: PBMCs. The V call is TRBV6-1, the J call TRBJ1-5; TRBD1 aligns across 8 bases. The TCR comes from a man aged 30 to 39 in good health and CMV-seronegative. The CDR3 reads CASIGRGPIGQPQHF. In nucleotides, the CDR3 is TGTGCCAGCATCGGCAGGGGGCCAATCGGGCAGCCCCAGCATTTT.